The 27 T cell receptor beta chains listed next were all sequenced from one sample in a study of blood T cell repertoires in COVID-19. Measured with immunoSEQ multiplex PCR; TCRdb has only the in-frame clones, and not every one. The repertoire includes 200,000 to 250,000 clones, around nine tenths of them detected once, and about an eighth sits in the top ten. The sequencing input was peripheral blood. The receptors originated from a woman aged 18-30 years who had recovered from COVID-19.

This chain connects TRBV7-6 to TRBJ2-2; D might be TRBD1 (6 bases). In germline, CDR1 is SGHVS, CDR2 FNYEAQ. The V end was cut by 2 bases, the J end by 2 bases, with 15 bases between. CDR3 size: 17 residues. The CDR3 bases are TGTGCCAGCAGCTTAACAGGGCCGTCGATAAACACCGGGGAGCTGTTTTTT. Encoded protein: CASSLTGPSINTGELFF.

The V gene is TRBV5-5, the J gene TRBJ2-7; D is perhaps TRBD2 (7 bases). The CDR3 has 17 residues. Germline lookup yields CDR1 SGHKS and CDR2 YYEKEE (reference sequence). V gave up 4 bases and J gave up 2 bases, with 22 bases separating them. In DNA form, the CDR3 reads TGTGCCAGCAGCATCGGGCCGGGGGGCGCTTTGACCTACGAGCAGTACTTC. Protein product: CASSIGPGGALTYEQYF.

This clone was seen a single time. V and J are TRBV9 and TRBJ2-3, with D perhaps TRBD1 (6 bases). Trimming removed 4 bases at V and 3 bases at J, with 9 bases between. The CDR3 length is 13 residues. Germline V gene sequence: CDR1 SGDLS, CDR2 YYNGEE. The CDR3 nucleotides are TGTGCCAGCAGCATCGGACAGACAGATACGCAGTATTTT. It encodes CASSIGQTDTQYF. Based on the CDR3 plus reference TRBV9 and TRBJ2-3, the full variable domain is DSGVTQTPKHLITATGQRVTLRCSPRSGDLSVYWYQQSLDQGLQFLIQYYNGEERAKGNILERFSAQQFPDLHSELNLSSLELGDSALYFCASSIGQTDTQYFGPGTRLTVL.

This chain links TRBV6-2 or TRBV6-3 with TRBJ1-5, with D maybe TRBD1 (6 bases). The germline V and J ends were trimmed by 5 bases and 5 bases, with 19 bases remaining between them. CDR3 length: 16 residues. CDR1 is MNHEY, CDR2 SVGEGT, per germline. CDR3 in DNA: TGTGCCAGCAGTCCAATGACAGGTTTTCCGGATCAGCCCCAGCATTTT. Protein: CASSPMTGFPDQPQHF.

The rearrangement uses TRBV25-1 and TRBJ1-2, with D unclear. The CDR3 length is 12 residues. Germline V gene lookup returns CDR1 MGHDK and CDR2 SYGVNS. Between the trimmed V and J ends, which lost 6 bases and 3 bases, there was a span of 8 bases. CDR3 sequence reads: CASSPEDYGYTF. The CDR3 bases are TGTGCCAGCAGCCCGGAGGACTATGGCTACACCTTC.

The rearrangement uses TRBV4-1 and TRBJ2-2; 9 positions match TRBD1. The CDR3 consists of 14 residues. Germline loops: CDR1 MGHRA, CDR2 YSYEKL. V was pared by 3 bases and J by 6 bases, with 2 bases of the junction left unmatched. The CDR3 loop reads CASSQGQGAGELFF. The CDR3 nucleotides read TGCGCCAGCAGCCAGGGACAGGGAGCCGGGGAGCTGTTTTTT.

The chain links TRBV5-4 to TRBJ2-1; tentatively, D is TRBD2 (7 bases). The germline V and J ends were trimmed by 3 bases and 16 bases, with 20 bases remaining between them. Looked up from germline, CDR1 is SGHNT and CDR2 is YYREEE (reference sequence). This CDR3 is 13 amino acids long. This CDR3 reads CASSSFGGRGDFF. In DNA form, the CDR3 reads TGTGCCAGCAGCTCGTTTGGAGGGAGGGGGGATTTCTTC.

This clone was seen a few times. This rearrangement joins TRBV25-1 to TRBJ2-2; 9 bases map to TRBD2. The ends lost 6 bases at V and 3 bases at J; junction bases unmatched: 8. The CDR3 loop spans 16 amino acids. Germline V gives CDR1 MGHDK, CDR2 SYGVNS. DNA of the CDR3: TGTGCCAGCAGCCAGGTAGCGGGAGTTTACACCGGGGAGCTGTTTTTT. It specifies CASSQVAGVYTGELFF.

In nucleotides, the CDR3 is TGTGCCAGCAGCTTAGGAGTAGGGGGGGCCTTTTTCTACAATGAGCAGTTCTTC. Protein: CASSLGVGGAFFYNEQFF. The rearrangement uses TRBV7-2 and TRBJ2-1, with a possible D match to TRBD2 (7 bases). V shed 1 base and J shed 3 bases, with 19 bases lying between them. The CDR3 extends over 18 amino acids. The germline CDR1 and CDR2 sequences are SGHTA and FQGNSA.

The rearrangement joins TRBV27 to TRBJ2-7, with a weak D call TRBD2 (6 bases). V lost 1 base and J lost 1, with 11 bases in between. Looked up from germline, CDR1 is MNHEY and CDR2 is SMNVEV (reference sequence). This CDR3 spans 15 amino acids. CDR3 residues: CASSLYGGKSYEQYF. CDR3 DNA: TGTGCCAGCAGTTTATATGGCGGGAAATCCTACGAGCAGTACTTC.

The J gene is TRBJ1-2, the V gene TRBV6-1; TRBD1 is a possible D gene (6 bases). Trimming took off 2 bases at V and 4 bases at J, with 17 bases between the two ends. The CDR3 covers 16 residues. The V gene's germline CDR1 is MNHNS and CDR2 SASEGT. The CDR3 DNA is TGTGCCAGCAGTGAATACGGGCCAGGGGCAGGCTATGGCTACACCTTC. The encoded protein is CASSEYGPGAGYGYTF.

In regard to this clone: The sample has other DNA sequences that encode this CDR3 too. The rearrangement uses TRBV9 and TRBJ2-3; 7 nucleotides match TRBD2. In germline, CDR1 is SGDLS, CDR2 YYNGEE. With 3 bases clipped from V and 0 bases from J, the junction kept 1 base outside the gene matches. The CDR3 contains 14 residues. The CDR3 DNA sequence: TGTGCCAGCAGCGGCGGGAGTAGCACAGATACGCAGTATTTT. Residues: CASSGGSSTDTQYF.

The rearrangement joins TRBV12-3 or TRBV12-4 to TRBJ2-5; perhaps TRBD2 as D (6 bases). This CDR3 spans 13 amino acids. Trimming removed 2 bases from V and 8 bases from J, with 12 bases in between. The CDR3 sequence is CASSLREAETQYF. DNA for the CDR3: TGTGCCAGCAGTTTAAGGGAGGCGGAAACCCAGTACTTC.

V gene TRBV6-5 combines with J gene TRBJ1-1; 7 bases are a match to TRBD1. The CDR3 runs 12 residues. CDR1 is MNHEY and CDR2 is SVGAGI in the germline V gene. The ends lost 7 bases at V and 5 bases at J; junction bases unmatched: 4. The CDR3 loop reads CASTVDRTEAFF. Written as DNA, the CDR3 is TGTGCCAGCACCGTGGACAGGACTGAAGCTTTCTTT.

The V gene is TRBV25-1, the J gene TRBJ2-7, with 8 bases matching TRBD1. The CDR3 has 16 residues. Trimming took 4 bases from V and 2 from J; bases not matched to a gene: 10. Germline CDR1 and CDR2: MGHDK and SYGVNS. The CDR3 loop is CASSGAAGGQPYEQYF. CDR3 sequence (DNA): TGTGCCAGCAGTGGTGCAGCAGGGGGCCAACCCTACGAGCAGTACTTC.

The rearrangement joins TRBV7-2 to TRBJ2-7; 9 bases are a match to TRBD2. The CDR3 length is 18 residues. CDR1 and CDR2 (germline): SGHTA, FQGNSA. J was trimmed by 2 bases and V by 5 bases; bases with no gene match: 16. The CDR3 reads CASSAREPSGTNPYEQYF. The CDR3 DNA follows: TGTGCCAGCAGCGCACGGGAGCCTAGCGGGACGAACCCCTACGAGCAGTACTTC.

The chain couples TRBV19 to TRBJ2-2, with 11 positions matching TRBD2. CDR1 is LNHDA and CDR2 is SQIVND in the germline V gene (reference sequence). This CDR3 has 16 amino acids. V shed 4 bases, J shed 6 bases, and the junction held 7 bases outside the gene matches. The CDR3 sequence: CASSTPLAGGPGELFF. The CDR3 DNA is TGTGCCAGTAGTACCCCCCTAGCGGGAGGTCCCGGGGAGCTGTTTTTT.

The J gene is TRBJ2-2, the V gene TRBV19, with D maybe TRBD1 (6 bases). Germline V gene data show CDR1 as LNHDA and CDR2 as SQIVND (reference sequence). Deletions cut 7 bases from V and 7 bases from J, with 19 bases between. The length of the CDR3 is 15 residues. The CDR3 coding sequence is TGTGCCAGTACATCGGGACACGCAACCTACGGGGAGCTGTTTTTT. Its translation: CASTSGHATYGELFF.

The genes are TRBV7-6 and TRBJ2-1; D gene ambiguous. The CDR3 length is 12 residues. Germline V gives CDR1 SGHVS, CDR2 FNYEAQ. V lost 3 bases, J lost 5 bases, and 5 bases lay in between. The CDR3 here is CASSFIDNEQFF. DNA of the CDR3: TGTGCCAGCAGCTTTATCGACAATGAGCAGTTCTTC.

The rearrangement joins TRBV11-2 to TRBJ1-5, with 7 nucleotides matching TRBD1. This CDR3 region has 16 residues. Trimming removed 5 bases from V and 0 bases from J; junction bases left unmatched: 7. Germline CDR1 and CDR2: SGHAT and FQNNGV. The CDR3 DNA follows: TGTGCCAGCAGCCCCTCGACAGGGCATAGCAATCAGCCCCAGCATTTT. Its translation is CASSPSTGHSNQPQHF. Using reference TRBV11-2 and TRBJ1-5 for the parts outside the CDR3, the full variable domain is EAGVAQSPRYKIIEKRQSVAFWCNPISGHATLYWYQQILGQGPKLLIQFQNNGVVDDSQLPKDRFSAERLKGVDSTLKIQPAKLEDSAVYLCASSPSTGHSNQPQHFGDGTRLSIL.

This clone was observed a handful of times. The chain joins TRBV24-1 to TRBJ2-1, with a weak D call TRBD1 (7 bases). The V and J ends lost 10 bases and 1 base respectively, with 16 bases between them. CDR1 is KGHDR, CDR2 SFDVKD, per germline. The CDR3 spans 15 residues. The CDR3 nucleotides read TGTGCCACAGCAAACGCGGGACAGTCCTACAATGAGCAGTTCTTC. Translated, it gives CATANAGQSYNEQFF.

J is TRBJ2-1 and V is TRBV6-1, with D perhaps TRBD1 (5 bases). In germline, CDR1 is MNHNS, CDR2 SASEGT. The CDR3 totals 16 residues. Trimming removed 0 bases at V and 6 bases at J, with 15 bases between. CDR3 nucleotide sequence: TGTGCCAGCAGTGAAGCCCCGTACGCAGGGCCCAATGAGCAGTTCTTC. Amino acid sequence: CASSEAPYAGPNEQFF.

The chain is built from TRBV7-2 and TRBJ2-6, with TRBD2 matching over 8 bases. The CDR3 runs to 17 residues. The V gene's germline CDR1 is SGHTA and CDR2 FQGNSA. V was pared by 3 bases and J by 0 bases, with 4 bases of the junction left unmatched. The CDR3, as DNA: TGTGCCAGCAGCTTCGGGGGGGCAAGCTCTGGGGCCAACGTCCTGACTTTC. Residues: CASSFGGASSGANVLTF.

This rearrangement joins TRBV7-3 to TRBJ1-1; D might be TRBD1 (5 bases). Germline-derived CDR1 and CDR2 are SGHTA and FQGTGA. Trimming shortened V by 7 bases and J by 4 bases, and 13 bases separated the two germline ends. The CDR3 loop spans 13 amino acids. CDR3 sequence (DNA): TGTGCCAGCACCGATGGGGGGACCACTGAAGCTTTCTTT. It yields the protein CASTDGGTTEAFF.

The chain uses TRBV27 and TRBJ2-7, with 13 bases matching TRBD2. The ends lost 0 bases at V and 7 bases at J; junction bases unmatched: 12. The CDR3 runs to 18 residues. Germline V CDR1 and CDR2: MNHEY, SMNVEV (reference sequence). The CDR3 DNA reads as TGTGCCAGCAGTTTATCTTGGACTAGCGGGAGTCTCGCGGGTGAGCAGTACTTC. Amino acid sequence: CASSLSWTSGSLAGEQYF.

The V call is TRBV7-2, the J call TRBJ1-4; D remains ambiguous. The CDR3 spans 15 residues. The V gene's germline CDR1 is SGHTA and CDR2 FQGNSA. The V end was cut by 0 bases, the J end by 7 bases, with 12 bases between. The CDR3 region is CASSLARGQGEKLFF. For the CDR3, the DNA is TGTGCCAGCAGCTTAGCTCGGGGTCAAGGTGAAAAACTGTTTTTT.

This chain uses TRBV5-4 with TRBJ2-5; D not certain. The CDR3 has 14 amino acids. V lost 0 bases and J lost 1, with 7 bases in between. From germline, CDR1 is SGHNT and CDR2 YYREEE (reference sequence). The CDR3 DNA is TGTGCCAGCAGCTTGGTGGTCAGCCAAGAGACCCAGTACTTC. It codes for CASSLVVSQETQYF.